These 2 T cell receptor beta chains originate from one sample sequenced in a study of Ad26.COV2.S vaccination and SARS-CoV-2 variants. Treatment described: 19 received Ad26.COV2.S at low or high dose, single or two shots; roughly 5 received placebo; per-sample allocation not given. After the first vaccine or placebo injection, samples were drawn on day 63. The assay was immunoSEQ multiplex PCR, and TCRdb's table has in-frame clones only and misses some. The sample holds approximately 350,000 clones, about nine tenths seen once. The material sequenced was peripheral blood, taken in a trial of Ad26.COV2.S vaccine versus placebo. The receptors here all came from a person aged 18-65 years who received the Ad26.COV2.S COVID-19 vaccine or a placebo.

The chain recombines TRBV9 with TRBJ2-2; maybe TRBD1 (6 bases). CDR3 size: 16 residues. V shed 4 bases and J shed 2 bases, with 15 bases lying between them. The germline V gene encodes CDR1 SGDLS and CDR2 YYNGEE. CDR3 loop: CASSIGGQLNTGELFF. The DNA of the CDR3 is TGTGCCAGCAGCATAGGCGGACAGTTAAACACCGGGGAGCTGTTTTTT.

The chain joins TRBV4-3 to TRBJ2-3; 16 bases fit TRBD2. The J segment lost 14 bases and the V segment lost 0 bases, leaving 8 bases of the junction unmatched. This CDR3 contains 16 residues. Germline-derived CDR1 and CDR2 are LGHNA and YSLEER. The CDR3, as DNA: TGCGCCAGCAGCCAAGAAAGAGGGACTAGCGGGGGGGCTTTGTATTTT. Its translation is CASSQERGTSGGALYF.